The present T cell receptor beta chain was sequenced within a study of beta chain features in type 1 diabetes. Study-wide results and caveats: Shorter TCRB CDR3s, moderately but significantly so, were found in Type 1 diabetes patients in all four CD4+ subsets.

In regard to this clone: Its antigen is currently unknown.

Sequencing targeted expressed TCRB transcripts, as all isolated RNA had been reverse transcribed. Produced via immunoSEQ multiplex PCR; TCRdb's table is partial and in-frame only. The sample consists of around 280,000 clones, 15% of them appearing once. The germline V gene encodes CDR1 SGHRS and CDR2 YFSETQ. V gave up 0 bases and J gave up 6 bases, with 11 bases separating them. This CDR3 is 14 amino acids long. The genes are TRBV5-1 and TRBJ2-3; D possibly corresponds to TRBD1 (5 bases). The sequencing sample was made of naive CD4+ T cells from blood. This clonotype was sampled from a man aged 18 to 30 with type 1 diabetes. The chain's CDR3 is CASSLALTADTQYF. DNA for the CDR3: TGCGCCAGCAGCTTGGCCTTGACAGCTGATACGCAGTATTTT.